This is a list of T cell receptor beta chains from one sample in a study of cytomegalovirus exposure and HLA in healthy donors. Method: immunoSEQ multiplex PCR; TCRdb's copy keeps in-frame clones and lacks some. The table includes approximately 150,000 clones, over 75% detected once. The sequencing input was PBMCs. The receptors were sampled from a man in his thirties or forties in good health and CMV-seropositive. CDR3s include the opening cysteine and the closing phenylalanine or tryptophan. Each record gives: V gene, clone size, D gene, J gene, CDR3 DNA, CDR3 protein. The D gene is left open where the match is weak. The size of a clone is reported for some rows only, either as once, few or many, or as a class for expanded clones.

>TRBV9|.|TRBD1|TRBJ1-6
TGTGCCAGCAGCGTAGGGGGACAGTTTAATTCACCCCTCCACTTT
CASSVGGQFNSPLHF
>TRBV4-1|.|.|TRBJ2-7
TGCGCCAGCAGCCAAGATCCGGGCCATCTCGGGGGCGAGCAGTACTTC
CASSQDPGHLGGEQYF
>TRBV18|.|.|TRBJ1-1
TGTGCCAGCTCACCAATAACGGGTGGGACTGAAGCTTTCTTT
CASSPITGGTEAFF
>TRBV12-2|.|.|TRBJ1-1
TGTGCAAGTCGCCCAACCGCAGGGGACTACAACACTGAAGCTTTCTTT
CASRPTAGDYNTEAFF
>TRBV6-5|.|.|TRBJ1-1
TGTGCCAGCAGGGCCCGACAGTATTTGAACACTGAAGCTTTCTTT
CASRARQYLNTEAFF
>TRBV14|.|.|TRBJ2-1
TGTGCCAGCAAAATGGGAGGATCGACCTACTACAATGAGCAGTTCTTC
CASKMGGSTYYNEQFF
>TRBV9|once|.|TRBJ2-5
TGTGCCAGCAGTCAGTACCAAGAGACCCAGTACTTC
CASSQYQETQYF
>TRBV28|.|TRBD1|TRBJ2-3
TGTGCCAGCAGCTCGGGACAGGGACTTTTCACAGATACGCAGTATTTT
CASSSGQGLFTDTQYF
>TRBV7-9|.|.|TRBJ1-1
TGTGCCAGCAGCTTAGCAACAGGGATGAACACTGAAGCTTTCTTT
CASSLATGMNTEAFF
>TRBV9|.|TRBD1|TRBJ2-7
TGTGCCAGCAGCTCGGGGACAGCTTCCTACGAGCAGTACTTC
CASSSGTASYEQYF
>TRBV20-1|.|.|TRBJ2-7
TGCAGTGCTAGTCCCCTCTACGAGCAGTACTTC
CSASPLYEQYF
>TRBV28|.|TRBD1|TRBJ1-1
TGTGCCAGCAGCCCCACCGCAGGGGGGAGCACTGAAGCTTTCTTT
CASSPTAGGSTEAFF
>TRBV28|.|TRBD1|TRBJ2-7
TGTGCCAGCAGTTTATTGGGGACAGGAATTTACGAGCAGTACTTC
CASSLLGTGIYEQYF
>TRBV7-6|.|.|TRBJ2-1
TGTGCCAGCACCTCTCACGGGGATCTACATGATGAGCAGTTCTTC
CASTSHGDLHDEQFF
>TRBV7-9|.|TRBD1|TRBJ1-1
TGTGCCAGCAGCCCCCGGACAGGGGTCACTGAAGCTTTCTTT
CASSPRTGVTEAFF
>TRBV10-3|.|TRBD2|TRBJ2-7
TGTGCCATCAGAAAAGCGGGATCAAGCTCCTACGAGCAGTACTTC
CAIRKAGSSSYEQYF
>TRBV6-4|.|.|TRBJ1-5
TGTGCCAGCAGTGACTCAGCGGGGGATAGCCAGCCCCAGCATTTT
CASSDSAGDSQPQHF
>TRBV6-5|.|TRBD2|TRBJ2-7
TGTGCCAGCAGTTACCTAGCGGGAGTGCAGCAGTACTTC
CASSYLAGVQQYF
>TRBV5-1|.|.|TRBJ2-2
TGCGCCAGCAGCATTGCTCGGGTTCTTTTCAGGGGCGCGAACACCGGGGAGCTGTTTTTT
CASSIARVLFRGANTGELFF
>TRBV19|few|TRBD1|TRBJ2-7
TGTGCCAGTAGTCTACAGGGGACCCACGAGCAGTACTTC
CASSLQGTHEQYF
>TRBV11-1|.|TRBD2|TRBJ2-3
TGTGCCAGCAGCGTCTCTAGCGGCCATAGCACAGATACGCAGTATTTT
CASSVSSGHSTDTQYF
>TRBV13|.|.|TRBJ2-7
TGTGCCAGCAGCTCCCTCGGGGCAGGGGAGATTTCCTACGAGCAGTACTTC
CASSSLGAGEISYEQYF
>TRBV28|.|.|TRBJ2-7
TGTGCCAGCACCTATGGGAGGTCTTACGAGCAGTACTTC
CASTYGRSYEQYF
>TRBV29-1|.|TRBD2|TRBJ2-3
TGCAGCGTCGCACTAGCGGGAGTTGCCGATACGCAGTATTTT
CSVALAGVADTQYF
>TRBV4-1|once|.|TRBJ1-2
TGCGCCAGCAGCCTAGTCGGGGAGGAGGGCTACACCTTC
CASSLVGEEGYTF
>TRBV4-1|.|TRBD2|TRBJ2-4
TGCGCCAGCAGCCAACCGGGACTAGCGGGACTAGCCAAAAACAGTCAGTACTTC
CASSQPGLAGLAKNSQYF
>TRBV5-6|.|TRBD1|TRBJ2-3
TGTGCCAGCAGCTGGAGGACAGGTATTACAGATACGCAGTATTTT
CASSWRTGITDTQYF
>TRBV28|.|TRBD1|TRBJ2-3
TGTGCCAGCAGTTTAGTGGGGGGACAGGGCACAGATACGCAGTATTTT
CASSLVGGQGTDTQYF
>TRBV29-1|.|.|TRBJ2-7
TGCAGCGTTGTGGGCAGAACCTACGAGCAGTACTTC
CSVVGRTYEQYF
>TRBV7-6|.|.|TRBJ2-7
TGTGCCAGCAGCTTAGCCGGGAACTACTACGAGCAGTACTTC
CASSLAGNYYEQYF
>TRBV4-1|.|.|TRBJ2-7
TGCGCCAGCAGCCGGGGGCGGGGGATGGCCTACGAGCAGTACTTC
CASSRGRGMAYEQYF
>TRBV4-2|.|.|TRBJ2-1
TGTGCCAGCAGCCAAGATGCCACAGCCTACAATGAGCAGTTCTTC
CASSQDATAYNEQFF
>TRBV6-5|.|.|TRBJ2-6
TGTGCCAGCAGTTACTCTCCGGTCTCTGGGGCCAACGTCCTGACTTTC
CASSYSPVSGANVLTF
>TRBV2|.|.|TRBJ2-3
TGTGCCAGCAGTGAAGTACCTACCGGGGTATTT
CASSEVPTGVF
>TRBV20-1|.|TRBD1|TRBJ1-2
TGCAGTGCTGGGACAGACTATGGCTACACCTTC
CSAGTDYGYTF
>TRBV28|.|.|TRBJ1-1
TGTGCCAGCAGTTTACCCCAACAGGGTGAAGCTTTCTTT
CASSLPQQGEAFF
>TRBV27|.|.|TRBJ2-7
TGTGCCAGCAGTTTGGGGGACTTCCCGAGCCGGCAGTACTTC
CASSLGDFPSRQYF
>TRBV30|.|.|TRBJ1-2
TGTGCCTGGAGTGTAGTCAGTAGACAGAGCGGCTACACCTTC
CAWSVVSRQSGYTF
>TRBV28|few|TRBD1|TRBJ1-1
TGTGCCAGCAGCCGAAGACAGGGGAGAGCTTTCTTT
CASSRRQGRAFF
>TRBV25-1|.|TRBD2|TRBJ2-6
TGTGCCAGCAGTCCTATGCGGGGGGCAGGGGCCAACGGCCTGACTTTC
CASSPMRGAGANGLTF
>TRBV30|.|.|TRBJ2-7
TGTGCCTGGGACAACTCCTACGAGCAGTACTTC
CAWDNSYEQYF
>TRBV6-6|.|.|TRBJ2-7
TGTGCCAGCAGGGACAGAATATACTCCTACGAGCAGTACTTC
CASRDRIYSYEQYF
>TRBV5-6|few|.|TRBJ1-3
TGTGCCAGCAGCTTGTTCCGAGCGGGGGTCTCTGGAAACACCATATATTTT
CASSLFRAGVSGNTIYF
>TRBV6-7|.|.|TRBJ2-7
TGTGCCAGCACCCAAGGACTGAACTACGAGCAGTACTTC
CASTQGLNYEQYF
>TRBV11-2|.|TRBD1|TRBJ1-2
TGTGCCAGCAGCCGACAGGGCCCTTATGGCTACACCTTC
CASSRQGPYGYTF